The 4 T cell receptor beta chains in this list originate from one sample, sequenced in a study of T cell changes during pregnancy in multiple sclerosis (dated by TCRdb to about 2019). Receptor libraries were prepared by the immunoSEQ multiplex PCR assay. TCRdb took over this immuneACCESS table, retaining in-frame rearrangements with V and J assigned. Such tables are incomplete; in checked studies, under half of the missing clones stem from an unresolved V gene, and the remainder is unexplained. For this sample there are 41,000 or so clones; roughly 90% appear just once. Clones ranked in the top ten supply about 6.7% of the sample. Sequenced material: CD8+ T cells from peripheral blood mononuclear cells, taken in the third trimester of pregnancy. The receptor set was obtained from a female donor with multiple sclerosis, enrolled in a pregnancy study.

The chain combines TRBV7-8 with TRBJ2-7; a possible D gene is TRBD1 (6 bases). This CDR3 is 12 amino acids long. The V and J ends lost 5 bases and 7 bases respectively, with 12 bases between them. In germline, CDR1 is SGHVS, CDR2 FQNEAQ. Here the CDR3 DNA reads TGTGCCAGCAGCCAACAGGGTGAGGAGCAGTACTTC. Encoded protein: CASSQQGEEQYF. Complete variable domain (other parts from reference TRBV7-8 and TRBJ2-7): GAGVSQSPRYKVAKRGQDVALRCDPISGHVSLFWYQQALGQGPEFLTYFQNEAQLDKSGLPSDRFFAERPEGSVSTLKIQRTQQEDSAVYLCASSQQGEEQYFGPGTRLTVT.

The chain links TRBV7-9 to TRBJ2-3, with D maybe TRBD2 (5 bases). Trimming removed 5 bases from V and 3 bases from J, with 6 bases in between. Germline-derived CDR1 and CDR2 are SEHNR and FQNEAQ (reference sequence). The CDR3 has 12 amino acids. The DNA of the CDR3 is TGTGCCAGCAGCCGCGGGACAGATACGCAGTATTTT. Translating it yields CASSRGTDTQYF. The full variable domain, completed using reference TRBV7-9 and TRBJ2-3, is DTGVSQNPRHKITKRGQNVTFRCDPISEHNRLYWYRQTLGQGPEFLTYFQNEAQLEKSRLLSDRFSAERPKGSFSTLEIQRTEQGDSAMYLCASSRGTDTQYFGPGTRLTVL.

This sequence joins TRBV15 and TRBJ1-4; 8 bases are a match to TRBD1. The V gene's germline CDR1 is LNHNV and CDR2 YYDKDF (reference sequence). V shed 8 bases, J shed 7 bases, and the junction held 15 bases outside the gene matches. The CDR3 consists of 16 residues. The chain's CDR3 is CATGILKGQAGEKLFF. CDR3 bases: TGTGCCACCGGGATTCTGAAGGGACAGGCGGGTGAAAAACTGTTTTTT.

This chain uses TRBV25-1 with TRBJ1-3; possibly TRBD1 for D (5 bases). V was cut by 4 bases and J by 0 bases, with 16 bases left in between. Germline V gene data show CDR1 as MGHDK and CDR2 as SYGVNS. The CDR3 is 17 amino acids. The CDR3 nucleotides are TGTGCCAGCAGTGCTGGGGGTTGGGGGGGCTCTGGAAACACCATATATTTT. This sequence encodes CASSAGGWGGSGNTIYF.